These 31 T cell receptor beta chains were all obtained from the same sample, sequenced in a study of T cells after yellow fever vaccination. TCRdb itself ran the 5' RACE reads through MiXCR, one entry per CDR3 protein. The sample has tens of thousands of distinct CDR3 sequences, 4.4% seen once. Sequencing used CD8+ T cells sorted from PBMCs, obtained 5 days after the yellow fever booster vaccination. The receptors originated from a man aged 30 to 45 who received the YFV17D yellow fever vaccine.

This clonotype has ten or more counts. This chain joins TRBV19 and TRBJ1-2, with D tentatively TRBD1 (6 bases). The CDR3 has 12 residues. The germline V and J ends were trimmed by 9 bases and 3 bases, with 11 bases remaining between them. In germline, CDR1 is LNHDA, CDR2 SQIVND (reference sequence). CDR3 in DNA: TGTGCCAGCCAACAGGGATACTATGGCTACACCTTC. Its protein is CASQQGYYGYTF.

This clonotype showed up many times. The rearrangement links TRBV24-1 to TRBJ2-7; maybe TRBD1 (6 bases). The ends were cut back, 5 bases at V and 2 bases at J, with 15 bases in the middle. CDR3 length equals 15 residues. Per germline, CDR1 KGHDR and CDR2 SFDVKD. The CDR3 sequence is CATSASTGMTYEQYF. In nucleotides, the CDR3 is TGTGCCACCAGTGCCAGCACAGGGATGACCTACGAGCAGTACTTC.

In its sample, this clonotype was seen a few times. The chain recombines TRBV12-5 with TRBJ1-1, with unresolved D. The germline V and J ends were trimmed by 8 bases and 5 bases, with 18 bases remaining between them. From germline, CDR1 is LGHNT and CDR2 FRNRAP. CDR3 length: 14 residues. For the CDR3, the DNA is TGTGCTAGTTTTGCCTCGGAGGGTTTGACTGAAGCTTTCTTT. This translates into CASFASEGLTEAFF.

In this sample, this clonotype turned up a few times. This chain connects TRBV11-2 to TRBJ2-3; D is possibly TRBD1 (5 bases). The CDR3 runs to 15 residues. Germline assignment: CDR1 SGHAT and CDR2 FQNNGV. V lost 5 bases, J lost 8 bases, and 20 bases lay in between. CDR3 loop: CASSPSGARLSTQYF. The CDR3 region has the DNA TGTGCCAGCAGCCCAAGTGGGGCCCGCCTGAGTACGCAGTATTTT.

This clonotype was detected many times. This chain joins TRBV4-3 and TRBJ2-7, with D unresolved. The germline V gene has CDR1 LGHNA and CDR2 YSLEER. The ends were cut back, 1 base at V and 7 bases at J, with 11 bases in the middle. The CDR3 totals 13 residues. This chain's CDR3 is CASSQGGAGEQYF. The CDR3 DNA reads as TGCGCCAGCAGCCAAGGGGGTGCCGGTGAGCAGTACTTC.

This clonotype appeared many times. The chain uses TRBV5-1 and TRBJ2-7; no reliable D call. CDR1 is SGHRS, CDR2 YFSETQ, per germline. CDR3 size: 14 residues. Trimming took 4 bases from V and 0 from J, leaving 11 bases between them. CDR3 in DNA: TGCGCCAGCAGCAAACCCGACAACTCCTACGAGCAGTACTTC. Translated, it gives CASSKPDNSYEQYF. Filled out from reference TRBV5-1 and TRBJ2-7, the complete variable domain reads KAGVTQTPRYLIKTRGQQVTLSCSPISGHRSVSWYQQTPGQGLQFLFEYFSETQRNKGNFPGRFSGRQFSNSRSEMNVSTLELGDSALYLCASSKPDNSYEQYFGPGTRLTVT.

This clonotype was detected many times. This chain links TRBV29-1 with TRBJ2-1; D gene uncertain. The length of the CDR3 is 13 residues. Germline values: CDR1 SQVTM, CDR2 ANQGSEA. V was clipped by 1 base and J by 4 bases, with 8 bases between them. The CDR3 DNA sequence: TGCAGCGTTGAAGGGATACAGTACAATGAGCAGTTCTTC. Protein sequence: CSVEGIQYNEQFF.

This clonotype was seen repeatedly, ten times or more. The chain uses TRBV18 and TRBJ2-1; 9 bases map to TRBD1. CDR1 is KGHSH and CDR2 is LQKENI in the germline V gene. Trimming removed 6 bases from V and 5 bases from J; junction bases left unmatched: 5. CDR3 size: 14 residues. This CDR3 is CASSTDRGDNEQFF. CDR3 DNA: TGTGCCAGCTCCACGGACAGGGGTGACAATGAGCAGTTCTTC.

This clonotype was observed many times. This chain connects TRBV27 to TRBJ2-7; 9 positions agree with TRBD2. The CDR3 totals 16 residues. Germline CDR1 and CDR2: MNHEY and SMNVEV (reference sequence). The junction had 11 bases not matched to a gene; V was cut back by 2 bases and J by 6 bases. The CDR3: CASSLRASGIKSEQYF. The DNA of the CDR3 is TGTGCCAGCAGTTTAAGGGCTAGCGGGATTAAGAGCGAGCAGTACTTC.

This clonotype was seen repeatedly, ten times or more. The genes are TRBV7-9 and TRBJ2-7; D call uncertain. CDR1 is SEHNR, CDR2 FQNEAQ, per germline (reference sequence). CDR3 size: 12 residues. Deletions cut 0 bases from V and 5 bases from J, with 5 bases between. The CDR3 protein is CASSLASHEQYF. CDR3 DNA: TGTGCCAGCAGCTTAGCGTCCCACGAGCAGTACTTC.

This clonotype appeared many times. V is TRBV15 and J is TRBJ1-4; D gene uncertain. Germline V gene data show CDR1 as LNHNV and CDR2 as YYDKDF (reference sequence). V lost 0 bases and J 4 bases, leaving 12 bases between the germline ends. CDR3 length equals 16 residues. CDR3 DNA: TGTGCCACCAGCAGAGATCAAGGGCGCGGTAATGAAAAACTGTTTTTT. Its protein product is CATSRDQGRGNEKLFF.

This clonotype was detected ten times or more. The rearrangement uses TRBV7-2 and TRBJ2-7, with D perhaps TRBD2 (7 bases). The germline V gene encodes CDR1 SGHTA and CDR2 FQGNSA. The CDR3 is made up of 15 amino acids. V gave up 2 bases and J gave up 9 bases, with 20 bases separating them. As DNA, the CDR3 is TGTGCCAGCAGCTTATTTAACAGGGAGGGGTTAGGGCAGTACTTC. Translation: CASSLFNREGLGQYF.

This clonotype occurred many times. The chain recombines TRBV6-1 with TRBJ1-4; tentative D call: TRBD1 (6 bases). V lost 6 bases and J 9 bases, leaving 17 bases between the germline ends. The germline V gene encodes CDR1 MNHNS and CDR2 SASEGT. The CDR3 totals 14 residues. Here the CDR3 reads CASRDSGTPKKLFF. The CDR3 nucleotides read TGTGCCAGCAGAGATTCCGGGACACCGAAAAAACTGTTTTTT.

This clonotype was detected many times. The chain carries TRBV12-3 or TRBV12-4 and TRBJ1-5, with a tentative D call TRBD1 (5 bases). The CDR3 covers 16 residues. Trimming shortened V by 4 bases and J by 0 bases, and 13 bases separated the two germline ends. In nucleotides, the CDR3 is TGTGCCAGCAGTTCAAGCCAGGGTTATAGCAATCAGCCCCAGCATTTT. Protein product: CASSSSQGYSNQPQHF.

The V call is TRBV28, the J call TRBJ2-7; 7 positions agree with TRBD2. The CDR3 is 16 amino acids. Germline assignment: CDR1 MDHEN and CDR2 SYDVKM. V was clipped by 7 bases and J by 0 bases; unmatched bases: 12. CDR3 protein: CASTALAGGSSYEQYF. As DNA, the CDR3 is TGTGCCAGCACCGCGCTGGCCGGGGGGTCCTCCTACGAGCAGTACTTC.

In this sample, this clonotype turned up many times. This chain uses TRBV7-2 with TRBJ2-7; TRBD1 matches 7 bases. The CDR3 covers 14 residues. V shed 3 bases and J 2 bases; nucleotides not matched to a gene: 4. Germline CDR1 is SGHTA and CDR2 is FQGNSA. The CDR3 nucleotides read TGTGCCAGCAGCTTGGAGACAGGGACCTACGAGCAGTACTTC. Its protein product is CASSLETGTYEQYF.

Many counts were recorded for this clonotype. The chain is built from TRBV19 and TRBJ2-3; a possible D gene is TRBD2 (5 bases). The CDR3 contains 13 residues. V lost 9 bases and J lost 0, with 10 bases in between. The V gene's germline CDR1 is LNHDA and CDR2 SQIVND (reference sequence). CDR3 DNA sequence: TGTGCCAGCGGGGAGACTAGCACAGATACGCAGTATTTT. It yields the protein CASGETSTDTQYF.

This clonotype was observed at least ten times. The chain carries TRBV7-6 and TRBJ2-2; D uncertain. The CDR3 spans 12 residues. Trimming took 2 bases from V and 7 from J, leaving 5 bases between them. Germline CDR1 is SGHVS and CDR2 is FNYEAQ. CDR3 region: CASSLIHGELFF. DNA for the CDR3: TGTGCCAGCAGCTTAATTCACGGGGAGCTGTTTTTT. Full variable domain (rest looked up from reference TRBV7-6 and TRBJ2-2): GAGVSQSPRYKVTKRGQDVALRCDPISGHVSLYWYRQALGQGPEFLTYFNYEAQQDKSGLPNDRFSAERPEGSISTLTIQRTEQRDSAMYRCASSLIHGELFFGEGSRLTVL.

This clonotype was counted ten times or more. The rearrangement links TRBV6-2 or TRBV6-3 to TRBJ2-7; the D is unclear. CDR1 and CDR2 (germline): MNHEY, SVGEGT. V dropped 0 bases and J dropped 4 bases, with 7 bases sitting between them. The CDR3 is 13 residues long. For the CDR3, the DNA is TGTGCCAGCAGTTACTCGACGAATTACGAGCAGTACTTC. Protein sequence: CASSYSTNYEQYF.

About this clonotype: It may be a read error: a sequence one base away is much more abundant. This chain uses TRBV19 with TRBJ2-1; the match to TRBD2 covers 8 bases. The germline gives CDR1 LNHDA, CDR2 SQIVND (reference sequence). Trimming took 3 bases from V and 3 from J; bases not matched to a gene: 4. This CDR3 contains 15 residues. CDR3 bases: TGTGCCAGTAGTATCTGGCGGGAGGACTACAATGAGCAGTTCTTC. Protein product: CASSIWREDYNEQFF.

This clonotype was observed a handful of times. This chain uses TRBV28 with TRBJ2-7; 9 positions match TRBD1. This CDR3 has 14 residues. Trimming cost V 3 bases and J 4 bases; bases outside gene matches: 4. The V gene's germline CDR1 is MDHEN and CDR2 SYDVKM. CDR3 residues: CASSFWDRVYEQYF. DNA for the CDR3: TGTGCCAGCAGTTTTTGGGACAGGGTTTACGAGCAGTACTTC.

There are many counts of this clonotype. V usage is TRBV7-3 and J usage is TRBJ2-1; 11 bases match TRBD2. Germline values: CDR1 SGHTA, CDR2 FQGTGA. CDR3 size: 15 residues. J was trimmed by 4 bases and V by 5 bases; bases with no gene match: 4. CDR3: CASSLTSGVYNEQFF. The CDR3 bases are TGTGCCAGCAGCCTGACTAGCGGGGTGTACAATGAGCAGTTCTTC.

This clonotype was recorded many times. The J gene is TRBJ2-1, the V gene TRBV7-3, with D hard to call. Germline lookup yields CDR1 SGHTA and CDR2 FQGTGA. The CDR3 runs to 13 residues. Between the trimmed V and J ends, which lost 0 bases and 6 bases, there was a span of 6 bases. The CDR3 nucleotides are TGTGCCAGCAGCTTAACGAGAGGCAATGAGCAGTTCTTC. Translation gives CASSLTRGNEQFF.

This clonotype came up many times. V and J are TRBV4-3 and TRBJ2-7, with D possibly TRBD2 on 5 matching bases. The V gene's germline CDR1 is LGHNA and CDR2 YSLEER. Trimming removed 0 bases at V and 3 bases at J, with 12 bases between. The CDR3 is 15 residues long. The CDR3 protein is CASSQDRTYLYEQYF. The CDR3 DNA is TGCGCCAGCAGCCAAGACAGGACTTACCTCTACGAGCAGTACTTC.

This clonotype came up many times. The CDR3 coding sequence is TGTGCCAGCAGTTACGGTCGGGAGCAGTTCTTC. Residues: CASSYGREQFF. This chain uses TRBV6-2 or TRBV6-3 with TRBJ2-1; unclear D gene. From germline, CDR1 is MNHEY and CDR2 SVGEGT. V lost 2 bases and J 10 bases, leaving 6 bases between the germline ends. The CDR3 has 11 residues.

This clonotype was observed many times. The chain couples TRBV9 to TRBJ1-2; the match to TRBD1 covers 7 bases. Germline V CDR1 and CDR2: SGDLS, YYNGEE. V dropped 3 bases and J dropped 7; count of bases not matched to a gene: 12. The length of the CDR3 is 15 residues. The CDR3 is CASSDGPEGAVGYTF. The CDR3 nucleotides are TGTGCCAGCAGCGATGGACCGGAGGGGGCGGTTGGCTACACCTTC.

This clonotype was observed many times. V is TRBV10-2 and J is TRBJ2-7; D may match TRBD1 or TRBD2 (5 bases each). Germline-derived CDR1 and CDR2 are WSHSY and SAAADI. The CDR3 is 15 amino acids. Trimming removed 3 bases at V and 5 bases at J, with 17 bases between. The CDR3 reads CASSDLPGPVHEQYF. The CDR3 region has the DNA TGCGCCAGCAGTGACTTACCGGGACCCGTCCACGAGCAGTACTTC.

This clonotype has a count of ten or more. The CDR3 reads CASSYSTLTGQPQHF. The CDR3 DNA is TGTGCCAGCAGTTACTCGACACTAACAGGCCAGCCCCAGCATTTT. V is TRBV6-2 or TRBV6-3 and J is TRBJ1-5; the D gene is possibly TRBD1 (5 bases). This CDR3 is built from 15 residues. Germline lookup yields CDR1 MNHEY and CDR2 SVGEGT. Trimming took 0 bases from V and 7 from J, leaving 13 bases between them.

This clonotype was detected ten times or more. The chain combines TRBV6-2 or TRBV6-3 with TRBJ2-5; a possible D gene is TRBD2 (5 bases). CDR3 length: 10 residues. V lost 7 bases and J lost 5, with 5 bases in between. CDR1 and CDR2 (germline): MNHEY, SVGEGT. The CDR3 region has the DNA TGTGCCAGCACGGGGGAGACCCAGTACTTC. Its protein product is CASTGETQYF.

The table lists this clonotype with many counts. The J gene is TRBJ2-1, the V gene TRBV24-1, with D possibly TRBD1 on 6 matching bases. This CDR3 is built from 15 residues. V lost 4 bases and J lost 5, with 14 bases in between. Germline CDR1 and CDR2: KGHDR and SFDVKD. The CDR3 loop reads CATSDILDSHNEQFF. In DNA, the CDR3 is TGTGCCACCAGTGACATCTTGGACAGCCACAATGAGCAGTTCTTC.

This clonotype was recorded at least ten times. V gene TRBV4-3 combines with J gene TRBJ2-7, with D perhaps matching TRBD1 (6 bases). V lost 0 bases to trimming and J lost 0 bases, with 15 bases between them. Per germline, CDR1 LGHNA and CDR2 YSLEER. The CDR3 is 17 residues long. CDR3 sequence: CASSQDHSGANSYEQYF. The CDR3 DNA sequence: TGCGCCAGCAGCCAAGATCACTCAGGGGCCAACTCCTACGAGCAGTACTTC.